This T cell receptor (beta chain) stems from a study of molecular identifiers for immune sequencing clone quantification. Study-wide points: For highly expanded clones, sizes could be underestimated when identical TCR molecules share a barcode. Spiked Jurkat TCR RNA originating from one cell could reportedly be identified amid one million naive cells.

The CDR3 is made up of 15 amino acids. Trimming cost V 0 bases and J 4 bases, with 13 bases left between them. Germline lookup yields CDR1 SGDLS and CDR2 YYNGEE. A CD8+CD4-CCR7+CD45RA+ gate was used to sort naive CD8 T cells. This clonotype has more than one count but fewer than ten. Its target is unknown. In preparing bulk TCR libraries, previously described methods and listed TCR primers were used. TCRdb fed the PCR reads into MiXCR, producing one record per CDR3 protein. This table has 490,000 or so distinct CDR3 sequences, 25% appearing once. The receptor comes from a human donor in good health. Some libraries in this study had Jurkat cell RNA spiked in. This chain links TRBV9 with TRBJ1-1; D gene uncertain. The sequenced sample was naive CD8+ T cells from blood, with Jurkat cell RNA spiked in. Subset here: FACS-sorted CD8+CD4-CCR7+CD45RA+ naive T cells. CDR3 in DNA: TGTGCCAGCAGCGTAGAAGATCGGAGATTCACTGAAGCTTTCTTT. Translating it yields CASSVEDRRFTEAFF.